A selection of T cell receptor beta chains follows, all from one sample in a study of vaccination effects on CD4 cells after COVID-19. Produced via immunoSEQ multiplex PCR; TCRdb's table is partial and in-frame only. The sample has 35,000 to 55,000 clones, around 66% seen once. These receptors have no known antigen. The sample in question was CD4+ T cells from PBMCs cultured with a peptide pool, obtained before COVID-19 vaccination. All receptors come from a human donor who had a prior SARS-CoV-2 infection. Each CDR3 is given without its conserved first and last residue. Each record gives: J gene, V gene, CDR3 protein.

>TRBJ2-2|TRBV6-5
ASGVGGSTGELF
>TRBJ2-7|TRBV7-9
ASSLTRSSYEQY
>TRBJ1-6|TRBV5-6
ASSFQGRDLSPLH
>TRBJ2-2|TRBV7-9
ASSSPLGGKNTGELF
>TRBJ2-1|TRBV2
ASRTEGYNEQF
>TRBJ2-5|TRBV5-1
ASSGGPSDSETQY
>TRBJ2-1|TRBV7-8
ASRRYNEQF
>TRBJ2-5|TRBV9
ASSVGLAGFQETQY
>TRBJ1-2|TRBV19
ASSNRRANYGYT
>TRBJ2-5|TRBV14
ASSQRGRETQY
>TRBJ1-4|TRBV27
ASSFWGVGEKLF
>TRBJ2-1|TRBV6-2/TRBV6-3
ASSLLGVSYNEQF
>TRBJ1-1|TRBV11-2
ASSTTWSTEAF
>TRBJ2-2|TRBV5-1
ASSFTGATGELF
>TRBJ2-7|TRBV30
AAQSRDRGPYEQY
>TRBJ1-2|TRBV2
ASRRTGNNYGYT
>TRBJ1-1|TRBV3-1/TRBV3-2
ASSQDFRTSREAF
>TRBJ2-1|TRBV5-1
ASSQVERGKYNEQF
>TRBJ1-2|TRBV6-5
AGQQAGNYGYT
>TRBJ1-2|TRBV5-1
ASSPDGPGSGGYT
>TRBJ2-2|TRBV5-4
ASSLEAGRTGELF
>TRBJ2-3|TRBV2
ASSYTDTQY
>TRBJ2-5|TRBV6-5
ASSSLLETQY
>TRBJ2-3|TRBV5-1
ASSIGSEGQY
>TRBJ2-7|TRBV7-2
ASSLSGNSYEQY
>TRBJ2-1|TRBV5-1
ASSLFIVSNEQF
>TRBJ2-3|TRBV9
ASSVRSYTDTQY
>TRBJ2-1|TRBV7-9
ASSSVPGARLRNEQF
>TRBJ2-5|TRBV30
ARDGPRETQY
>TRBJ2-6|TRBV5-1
ASSLTGTGANVLT
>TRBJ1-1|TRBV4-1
ASSQKGAGNTEAF
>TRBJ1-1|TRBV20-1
SARDLEAF
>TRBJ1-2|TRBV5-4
ASSSRGRVDGYT
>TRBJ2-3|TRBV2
ASSEPTGTGNTDTQY
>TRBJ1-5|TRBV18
ASSPLGDSNQPQH
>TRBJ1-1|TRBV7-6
ASSAIEVGMNTEAF
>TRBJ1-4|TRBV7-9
ASSPRGRDRDFEKLF
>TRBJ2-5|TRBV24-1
ATSQLGQGKETQY
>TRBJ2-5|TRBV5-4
ASSKTGTSVQETQY
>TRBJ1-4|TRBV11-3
ASSSLGRDGEKLF
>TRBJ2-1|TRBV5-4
ASSWDIAISYNEQF
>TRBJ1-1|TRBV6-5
ASSYGQSLDTEAF
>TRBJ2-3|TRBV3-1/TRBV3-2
ASSDQGFGTDTQY
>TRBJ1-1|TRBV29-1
SAVQGAHNTEAF
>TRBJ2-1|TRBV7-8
ASSSPVAGRGHEQF
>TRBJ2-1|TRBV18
ASSPRLAGDHNEQF
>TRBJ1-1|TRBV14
AIQGQGRISEAF
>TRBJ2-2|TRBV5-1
ASSLALATPGELF
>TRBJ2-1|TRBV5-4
ASSQLAGGYNEQF
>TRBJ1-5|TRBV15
ATSRVGDSNQPQH
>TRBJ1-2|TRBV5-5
ASSLVSTVNYGYT
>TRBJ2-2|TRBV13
ASSPRSSGGHNTGELF
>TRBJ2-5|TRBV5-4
ASSPLAGGRQETQY